These T cell receptor beta chains were read from a single sample in a study of T cell changes during pregnancy in multiple sclerosis. The assay was immunoSEQ multiplex PCR, and TCRdb's table has in-frame clones only and misses some. The sample holds approximately 100,000 clones, 92% seen once. This sample comprised peripheral blood, obtained after pregnancy. The receptors shown here come from a female donor with multiple sclerosis, enrolled in a pregnancy study. Both conserved end residues are part of each CDR3. Fields, in order: clone size, D gene, J gene, V gene, CDR3 DNA, CDR3 protein. A D gene is named only where the DNA matches it firmly. Expanded clones are given a class, and other clones once, few, many or no size at all.

few | - | TRBJ1-2 | TRBV25-1 | TGTGCCAGCAGTGACCTCTATGGCTACACCTTC | CASSDLYGYTF
- | TRBD1 | TRBJ1-1 | TRBV19 | TGTGCCAGTAGTATGGGGACAGTTAACACTGAAGCTTTCTTT | CASSMGTVNTEAFF
few | TRBD2 | TRBJ2-1 | TRBV6-6 | TGTGCCAGCAGCCCTCAACGGGGGGGCGGCGATGAGCAGTTCTTC | CASSPQRGGGDEQFF
- | - | TRBJ1-5 | TRBV10-1 | TGCGCCAGCAGGGGGCAGCCGAATCAGCCCCAGCATTTT | CASRGQPNQPQHF
- | - | TRBJ2-2 | TRBV11-1 | TGTGCCAGCAGCTTACGCGAAACCGGGGAGCTGTTTTTT | CASSLRETGELFF
- | TRBD1 | TRBJ2-1 | TRBV9 | TGTGCCAGCAGCTCATCGAAGACAGGGAGCTCCTACAATGAGCAGTTCTTC | CASSSSKTGSSYNEQFF
- | TRBD1 | TRBJ1-2 | TRBV9 | TGTGCCAGCAGCGTAGAGGACAGGGGGGCTTCCCACTATGGCTACACCTTC | CASSVEDRGASHYGYTF
- | - | TRBJ1-1 | TRBV6-1 | TGTGCCAGCTTAGACAGGATGAACACTGAAGCTTTCTTT | CASLDRMNTEAFF
- | TRBD2 | TRBJ2-3 | TRBV15 | TGTGCCACCAGCAGTCGACTAGCGGGTCGGGTAGATACGCAGTATTTT | CATSSRLAGRVDTQYF
- | TRBD1 | TRBJ2-1 | TRBV18 | TGTGCCAGCTACGACAGGGACCTAAAGGGGGAGCAGTTCTTC | CASYDRDLKGEQFF
- | - | TRBJ2-2 | TRBV4-2 | TGTGCCAGCAGCCCGCACGGCCTGGAGGTCACCGGGGAGCTGTTTTTT | CASSPHGLEVTGELFF
- | TRBD2 | TRBJ2-5 | TRBV6-6 | TGTGCCAGCAGCCCTCGACTAGCGGGGGCAGAGACCCAGTACTTC | CASSPRLAGAETQYF
- | TRBD2 | TRBJ2-2 | TRBV28 | TGTGCCAGCAGTTTAACCCTCGGGGGGGGGACCGGGGAGCTGTTTTTT | CASSLTLGGGTGELFF
- | - | TRBJ2-7 | TRBV28 | TGTGCCAGCAGTCCCAGCGGTACCTACGAGCAGTACTTC | CASSPSGTYEQYF
- | TRBD2 | TRBJ2-5 | TRBV4-1 | TGCGCCAGCAGCCAAGGGACTAGCGGGGGACTCAGAGAGACCCAGTACTTC | CASSQGTSGGLRETQYF
- | - | TRBJ2-7 | TRBV5-1 | TGCGCCAGCAGCTTTGACAGGACATACGAGCAGTACTTC | CASSFDRTYEQYF